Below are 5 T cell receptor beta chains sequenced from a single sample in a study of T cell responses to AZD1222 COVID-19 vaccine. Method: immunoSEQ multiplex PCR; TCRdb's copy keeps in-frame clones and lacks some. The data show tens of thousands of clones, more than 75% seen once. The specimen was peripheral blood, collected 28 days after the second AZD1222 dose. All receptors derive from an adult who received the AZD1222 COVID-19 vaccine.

CDR3 sequence (DNA): TGTGCCAGCAGCCCACAGGGGGCGAGCGAGCAGTACTTC. It specifies CASSPQGASEQYF. The genes are TRBV7-3 and TRBJ2-7, with 9 positions matching TRBD1. The length of the CDR3 is 13 residues. With V trimmed by 5 bases and J by 6 bases, 5 bases remained unmatched. Germline-derived CDR1 and CDR2 are SGHTA and FQGTGA. Complete variable domain (other parts from reference TRBV7-3 and TRBJ2-7): GAGVSQTPSNKVTEKGKYVELRCDPISGHTALYWYRQSLGQGPEFLIYFQGTGAADDSGLPNDRFFAVRPEGSVSTLKIQRTERGDSAVYLCASSPQGASEQYFGPGTRLTVT.

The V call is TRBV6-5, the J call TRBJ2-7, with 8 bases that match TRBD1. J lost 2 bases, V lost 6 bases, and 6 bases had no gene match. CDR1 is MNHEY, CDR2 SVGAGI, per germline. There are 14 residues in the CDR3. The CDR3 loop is CASRIPGQAYEQYF. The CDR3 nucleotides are TGTGCCAGCAGGATACCGGGACAGGCCTACGAGCAGTACTTC.

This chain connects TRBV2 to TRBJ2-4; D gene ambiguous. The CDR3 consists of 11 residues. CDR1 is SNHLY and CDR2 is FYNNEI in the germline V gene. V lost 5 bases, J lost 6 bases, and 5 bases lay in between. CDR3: CASSRVNIQYF. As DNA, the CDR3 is TGTGCCAGCAGTCGGGTAAACATTCAGTACTTC.

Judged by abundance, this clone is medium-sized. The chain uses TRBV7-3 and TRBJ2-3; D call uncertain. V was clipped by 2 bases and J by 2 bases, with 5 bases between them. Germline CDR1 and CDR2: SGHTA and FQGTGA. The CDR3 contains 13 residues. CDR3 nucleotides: TGTGCCAGCAGCTTACCGGACACAGATACGCAGTATTTT. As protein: CASSLPDTDTQYF.

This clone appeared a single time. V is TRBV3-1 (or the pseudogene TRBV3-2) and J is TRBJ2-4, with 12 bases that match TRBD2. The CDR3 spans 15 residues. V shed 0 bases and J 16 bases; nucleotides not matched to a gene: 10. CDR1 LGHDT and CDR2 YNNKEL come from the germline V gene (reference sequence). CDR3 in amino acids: CASSQDMASGRDSYF. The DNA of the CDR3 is TGTGCCAGCAGCCAAGATATGGCTAGCGGGAGGGATTCTTACTTC.